This T cell receptor (beta chain) came from a study of blood T cell repertoires in COVID-19. About the study: Spain, Italy and the United States supplied samples that represented acute and convalescent COVID-19. In each case, the material was cDNA or gDNA derived from T cells, B-cell-depleted T cells, or PBMCs.

V dropped 3 bases and J dropped 3 bases, with 9 bases sitting between them. Germline V gives CDR1 KGHSH, CDR2 LQKENI. The length of the CDR3 is 14 residues. Original data processing: Nucleated cell counts were estimated from reference gene primer amplification. This table comes from immunoSEQ multiplex PCR, and its TCRdb copy is limited to in-frame clones, with some not included. The V and J calls and clone size come from that table; D and trimming were worked out from the DNA. The data contain about 360,000 clones, around 88% of them singletons. This receptor was obtained from a woman aged 60-75 years with COVID-19, enrolled during active disease. Material for sequencing was peripheral blood. The genes are TRBV18 and TRBJ2-1, with D uncertain. The CDR3 is CASSPLVNYNEQFF. The CDR3 DNA sequence: TGTGCCAGCTCACCTCTAGTCAACTACAATGAGCAGTTCTTC.